This T cell receptor (beta chain) was observed in a study of shared clonotypes between healthy human individuals. The table came from immunoSEQ multiplex PCR; TCRdb's copy has only in-frame clones and leaves some out. This sample yields roughly 2,000,000 clones, of which over 85% are seen a single time; approximately 1.2% belongs to the top ten. The naive CD8 subset, CD45RO-negative cells positively selected for CCR7, excluded terminally differentiated effector memory CD45RA+ cells. Trimming took off 6 bases at V and 4 bases at J, with 21 bases between the two ends. Germline V lookup: CDR1 MNHEY, CDR2 SMNVEV (reference sequence). The CDR3 length is 16 residues.

The sequencing input was naive CD8+ T cells sorted from blood. This TCR came from a man aged 18 to 35 in good health. The chain has TRBV27 and TRBJ2-5; D is perhaps TRBD1 or TRBD2 (6 bases each). This CDR3 reads CASSEGEEGLRETQYF. In DNA, the CDR3 is TGTGCCAGCAGCGAGGGGGAGGAAGGACTAAGAGAGACCCAGTACTTC.